Sequencing of this TCR beta chain was carried out in a study of blood T cell repertoires in COVID-19. Background on the study: Sources were T cells, B-cell-depleted T cells, or PBMCs; the material itself was cDNA or gDNA.

Assay: immunoSEQ multiplex PCR; the TCRdb copy retains only in-frame clones and omits some. Here the sample spans 120,000 to 150,000 clones, over 75% being singletons. The junction had 14 bases not matched to a gene; V was cut back by 8 bases and J by 7 bases. The CDR3 is 14 amino acids. CDR1 and CDR2 from the germline V gene are WSHSY and SAAADI. This sequence joins TRBV10-2 and TRBJ2-7, with 7 bases fitting TRBD2. The receptor was isolated from a man between 45 and 60 years old with acute or convalescent COVID-19. Sequences were obtained from peripheral blood. The CDR3: CASRRTGGKLEQYF. CDR3 sequence (DNA): TGCGCCAGCCGGAGGACGGGGGGAAAGTTGGAGCAGTACTTC.